This is a list of T cell receptor beta chains from one sample in a study of blood T cells in healthy people across ages. TCRdb re-analysed the 5' RACE reads in MiXCR, keeping a single row per CDR3 protein. Counted here are roughly 830,000 distinct CDR3 sequences, 60% to 80% occurring once; the ten biggest clones make up 25% to 35%. Source material: blood. All receptors come from a young man in good health. Each CDR3 is given with its conserved first and last residue. D genes are given only for firm matches. Clone sizes are given selectively: once, few, many, or a class where the clone is expanded.

d_call: -; v_call: TRBV7-6; clone_size: -; j_call: TRBJ2-3; cdr3_aa: CASSPLQAVASGTDTQYF; cdr3_nt: TGTGCCAGCAGCCCCCTACAAGCTGTTGCTAGCGGCACAGATACGCAGTATTTT
d_call: TRBD2; v_call: TRBV6-6; clone_size: -; j_call: TRBJ2-1; cdr3_aa: CASMGSGGAYEQFF; cdr3_nt: TGTGCCAGCATGGGTAGCGGGGGGGCCTATGAGCAGTTCTTC
d_call: TRBD1; v_call: TRBV9; clone_size: -; j_call: TRBJ1-1; cdr3_aa: CASSISGTGGSLAFF; cdr3_nt: TGTGCCAGCAGCATATCCGGGACAGGGGGGAGTTTAGCTTTCTTT
d_call: -; v_call: TRBV3-1; clone_size: -; j_call: TRBJ2-1; cdr3_aa: CASSKEAPHYNEQFF; cdr3_nt: TGTGCCAGCAGTAAGGAAGCGCCTCACTACAATGAGCAGTTCTTC
d_call: -; v_call: TRBV7-2; clone_size: -; j_call: TRBJ1-1; cdr3_aa: CASTVTWGLNTEAFF; cdr3_nt: TGTGCCAGCACCGTAACCTGGGGATTGAACACTGAAGCTTTCTTT
d_call: TRBD1; v_call: TRBV20-1; clone_size: -; j_call: TRBJ1-6; cdr3_aa: CSAPGRTGGNNSPLHF; cdr3_nt: TGCAGTGCTCCTGGCCGAACAGGGGGAAATAATTCACCCCTCCACTTT
d_call: -; v_call: TRBV6-5; clone_size: -; j_call: TRBJ2-1; cdr3_aa: CASSSGGRRNEQFF; cdr3_nt: TGTGCCAGCAGTAGCGGAGGTCGGAGGAATGAGCAGTTCTTC
d_call: TRBD2; v_call: TRBV9; clone_size: -; j_call: TRBJ2-7; cdr3_aa: CASSVSQGGMYEQYF; cdr3_nt: TGTGCCAGCAGCGTCTCCCAGGGAGGGATGTACGAGCAGTACTTC
d_call: -; v_call: TRBV20-1; clone_size: -; j_call: TRBJ2-1; cdr3_aa: CSAPQAGRDNEQFF; cdr3_nt: TGCAGTGCTCCTCAGGCAGGGCGGGACAATGAGCAGTTCTTC
d_call: -; v_call: TRBV4-1; clone_size: -; j_call: TRBJ1-2; cdr3_aa: CASSPGASGPWGYTF; cdr3_nt: TGCGCCAGCAGCCCCGGCGCTTCCGGGCCTTGGGGCTACACCTTC
d_call: -; v_call: TRBV15; clone_size: once; j_call: TRBJ1-5; cdr3_aa: CATSPNPGRVSNQPQHF; cdr3_nt: TGTGCCACCAGCCCAAACCCCGGTCGGGTGAGCAATCAGCCCCAGCATTTT
d_call: TRBD1; v_call: TRBV20-1; clone_size: once; j_call: TRBJ1-5; cdr3_aa: CSAPRTGGSDNQPQHF; cdr3_nt: TGCAGTGCTCCACGCACAGGGGGATCGGACAATCAGCCCCAGCATTTT
d_call: -; v_call: TRBV20-1; clone_size: -; j_call: TRBJ2-5; cdr3_aa: CSARRIQGWGETQYF; cdr3_nt: TGCAGTGCTAGACGTATACAGGGCTGGGGGGAGACCCAGTACTTC
d_call: -; v_call: TRBV11-3; clone_size: -; j_call: TRBJ2-1; cdr3_aa: CASSSGFVKFF; cdr3_nt: TGTGCCAGCAGCTCCGGGTTTGTTAAGTTCTTC
d_call: TRBD1; v_call: TRBV4-3; clone_size: -; j_call: TRBJ2-2; cdr3_aa: CASSTGQGRTGELFF; cdr3_nt: TGCGCCAGCAGCACAGGACAGGGGAGGACCGGGGAGCTGTTTTTT
d_call: -; v_call: TRBV6-6; clone_size: -; j_call: TRBJ1-1; cdr3_aa: CASSYVRGNTEAFF; cdr3_nt: TGTGCCAGCAGTTACGTCAGGGGCAACACTGAAGCTTTCTTT
d_call: TRBD2; v_call: TRBV9; clone_size: -; j_call: TRBJ2-5; cdr3_aa: CASSVAGREETQYF; cdr3_nt: TGTGCCAGCAGCGTAGCAGGGAGGGAAGAGACCCAGTACTTC
d_call: -; v_call: TRBV4-3; clone_size: -; j_call: TRBJ2-3; cdr3_aa: CASSQDYRGWTDTQYF; cdr3_nt: TGCGCCAGCAGCCAAGATTATCGGGGATGGACAGATACGCAGTATTTT
d_call: -; v_call: TRBV7-9; clone_size: -; j_call: TRBJ2-6; cdr3_aa: CASSSRGGSGANVLTF; cdr3_nt: TGTGCCAGCAGCTCCAGGGGCGGGTCTGGGGCCAACGTCCTGACTTTC
d_call: -; v_call: TRBV6-5; clone_size: -; j_call: TRBJ2-5; cdr3_aa: CASSGLETQYF; cdr3_nt: TGTGCCAGTTCAGGGTTGGAGACCCAGTACTTC
d_call: -; v_call: TRBV12-3/TRBV12-4; clone_size: -; j_call: TRBJ1-2; cdr3_aa: CASSLVEFYGYTF; cdr3_nt: TGTGCCAGCAGTTTAGTAGAGTTCTATGGCTACACCTTC
d_call: -; v_call: TRBV9; clone_size: -; j_call: TRBJ2-3; cdr3_aa: CASSVRVRDTQYF; cdr3_nt: TGTGCCAGCAGCGTCAGGGTCAGGGATACGCAGTATTTT
d_call: TRBD2; v_call: TRBV20-1; clone_size: -; j_call: TRBJ2-7; cdr3_aa: CSARGPILSGGAHEQYF; cdr3_nt: TGCAGTGCTAGAGGGCCAATCCTTAGCGGGGGGGCCCACGAGCAGTACTTC
d_call: TRBD2; v_call: TRBV6-5; clone_size: -; j_call: TRBJ2-3; cdr3_aa: CASSYSVLAGDTQYF; cdr3_nt: TGTGCCAGCAGTTACTCAGTACTAGCGGGAGATACGCAGTATTTT
d_call: TRBD2; v_call: TRBV3-1; clone_size: -; j_call: TRBJ2-5; cdr3_aa: CASSNSGGAETQYF; cdr3_nt: TGTGCCAGCAGCAATAGCGGGGGGGCTGAGACCCAGTACTTC
d_call: -; v_call: TRBV7-3; clone_size: -; j_call: TRBJ2-1; cdr3_aa: CASSLGQPGGEQFF; cdr3_nt: TGTGCCAGCAGCCTAGGGCAACCCGGAGGAGAGCAGTTCTTC
d_call: -; v_call: TRBV7-9; clone_size: -; j_call: TRBJ2-3; cdr3_aa: CASSLASGAALTDTQYF; cdr3_nt: TGTGCCAGCAGCTTAGCCTCCGGGGCCGCTCTAACAGATACGCAGTATTTT
d_call: TRBD1; v_call: TRBV4-3; clone_size: -; j_call: TRBJ2-5; cdr3_aa: CASSLGQGEDQETQYF; cdr3_nt: TGCGCCAGCAGCCTCGGACAGGGGGAGGACCAAGAGACCCAGTACTTC
d_call: TRBD1; v_call: TRBV29-1; clone_size: few; j_call: TRBJ1-2; cdr3_aa: CSVVGQGLDYGYTF; cdr3_nt: TGCAGCGTGGTGGGACAGGGGTTGGACTATGGCTACACCTTC
d_call: -; v_call: TRBV10-3; clone_size: -; j_call: TRBJ2-5; cdr3_aa: CAISESPRDGSGSQYF; cdr3_nt: TGTGCCATCAGTGAGTCTCCCCGAGACGGCTCGGGGTCCCAGTACTTC
d_call: -; v_call: TRBV12-3/TRBV12-4; clone_size: -; j_call: TRBJ1-2; cdr3_aa: CASSFYGRGNYGYTF; cdr3_nt: TGTGCCAGCAGTTTCTACGGGCGAGGGAACTATGGCTACACCTTC
d_call: -; v_call: TRBV4-3; clone_size: -; j_call: TRBJ2-7; cdr3_aa: CASSQRAGQGFHEQYF; cdr3_nt: TGCGCCAGCAGCCAACGCGCGGGGCAGGGGTTCCACGAGCAGTACTTC
d_call: -; v_call: TRBV13; clone_size: few; j_call: TRBJ2-7; cdr3_aa: CASSQQTGVYEQYF; cdr3_nt: TGTGCCAGCAGCCAGCAAACGGGGGTTTACGAGCAGTACTTC
d_call: -; v_call: TRBV20-1; clone_size: few; j_call: TRBJ2-4; cdr3_aa: CSATEVAKNIQYF; cdr3_nt: TGCAGTGCCACGGAGGTAGCCAAAAACATTCAGTACTTC
d_call: TRBD2; v_call: TRBV6-1; clone_size: -; j_call: TRBJ2-1; cdr3_aa: CASILTSGYNEQFF; cdr3_nt: TGTGCCAGCATACTGACTAGCGGGTACAATGAGCAGTTCTTC
d_call: TRBD2; v_call: TRBV9; clone_size: -; j_call: TRBJ2-1; cdr3_aa: CASSGGGRQVNEQFF; cdr3_nt: TGTGCCAGCAGCGGCGGGGGACGGCAGGTCAATGAGCAGTTCTTC
d_call: TRBD1; v_call: TRBV20-1; clone_size: -; j_call: TRBJ2-3; cdr3_aa: CSAPTGQFPDTQYF; cdr3_nt: TGCAGTGCCCCCACGGGACAGTTCCCAGATACGCAGTATTTT
d_call: -; v_call: TRBV29-1; clone_size: once; j_call: TRBJ2-1; cdr3_aa: CSVESGNEQFF; cdr3_nt: TGCAGCGTTGAATCCGGGAATGAGCAGTTCTTC
d_call: -; v_call: TRBV7-2; clone_size: -; j_call: TRBJ2-3; cdr3_aa: CASSGRIITDTQYF; cdr3_nt: TGTGCCAGCAGCGGCCGGATAATCACAGATACGCAGTATTTT
d_call: TRBD2; v_call: TRBV12-3/TRBV12-4; clone_size: once; j_call: TRBJ2-1; cdr3_aa: CASSFPFAGGSHEQFF; cdr3_nt: TGTGCCAGCAGTTTCCCTTTCGCGGGAGGGAGTCATGAGCAGTTCTTC
d_call: TRBD2; v_call: TRBV15; clone_size: once; j_call: TRBJ2-5; cdr3_aa: CATRRDPPGLAKETQYF; cdr3_nt: TGTGCCACCCGCAGAGATCCCCCGGGACTAGCGAAAGAGACCCAGTACTTC
d_call: -; v_call: TRBV3-1; clone_size: -; j_call: TRBJ1-2; cdr3_aa: CASSQPRTGRASYGYTF; cdr3_nt: TGTGCCAGCAGCCAACCCAGGACGGGACGTGCTTCCTATGGCTACACCTTC
d_call: -; v_call: TRBV20-1; clone_size: -; j_call: TRBJ2-7; cdr3_aa: CSALARSYEQYF; cdr3_nt: TGCAGTGCGCTCGCCAGGTCCTACGAGCAGTACTTC
d_call: -; v_call: TRBV25-1; clone_size: -; j_call: TRBJ1-1; cdr3_aa: CASSAQPNTEAFF; cdr3_nt: TGTGCCAGCAGTGCCCAGCCAAACACTGAAGCTTTCTTT
d_call: TRBD2; v_call: TRBV7-2; clone_size: -; j_call: TRBJ2-5; cdr3_aa: CASSLFAGVGETQYF; cdr3_nt: TGTGCCAGCAGCTTATTTGCGGGGGTGGGAGAGACCCAGTACTTC
d_call: TRBD2; v_call: TRBV5-1; clone_size: -; j_call: TRBJ2-3; cdr3_aa: CASSSQLAGVGDTQYF; cdr3_nt: TGCGCCAGCAGTTCTCAACTAGCGGGGGTTGGAGATACGCAGTATTTT
d_call: -; v_call: TRBV20-1; clone_size: -; j_call: TRBJ2-2; cdr3_aa: CSARDLRQANTGELFF; cdr3_nt: TGCAGTGCTAGAGATTTGAGACAGGCGAACACCGGGGAGCTGTTTTTT